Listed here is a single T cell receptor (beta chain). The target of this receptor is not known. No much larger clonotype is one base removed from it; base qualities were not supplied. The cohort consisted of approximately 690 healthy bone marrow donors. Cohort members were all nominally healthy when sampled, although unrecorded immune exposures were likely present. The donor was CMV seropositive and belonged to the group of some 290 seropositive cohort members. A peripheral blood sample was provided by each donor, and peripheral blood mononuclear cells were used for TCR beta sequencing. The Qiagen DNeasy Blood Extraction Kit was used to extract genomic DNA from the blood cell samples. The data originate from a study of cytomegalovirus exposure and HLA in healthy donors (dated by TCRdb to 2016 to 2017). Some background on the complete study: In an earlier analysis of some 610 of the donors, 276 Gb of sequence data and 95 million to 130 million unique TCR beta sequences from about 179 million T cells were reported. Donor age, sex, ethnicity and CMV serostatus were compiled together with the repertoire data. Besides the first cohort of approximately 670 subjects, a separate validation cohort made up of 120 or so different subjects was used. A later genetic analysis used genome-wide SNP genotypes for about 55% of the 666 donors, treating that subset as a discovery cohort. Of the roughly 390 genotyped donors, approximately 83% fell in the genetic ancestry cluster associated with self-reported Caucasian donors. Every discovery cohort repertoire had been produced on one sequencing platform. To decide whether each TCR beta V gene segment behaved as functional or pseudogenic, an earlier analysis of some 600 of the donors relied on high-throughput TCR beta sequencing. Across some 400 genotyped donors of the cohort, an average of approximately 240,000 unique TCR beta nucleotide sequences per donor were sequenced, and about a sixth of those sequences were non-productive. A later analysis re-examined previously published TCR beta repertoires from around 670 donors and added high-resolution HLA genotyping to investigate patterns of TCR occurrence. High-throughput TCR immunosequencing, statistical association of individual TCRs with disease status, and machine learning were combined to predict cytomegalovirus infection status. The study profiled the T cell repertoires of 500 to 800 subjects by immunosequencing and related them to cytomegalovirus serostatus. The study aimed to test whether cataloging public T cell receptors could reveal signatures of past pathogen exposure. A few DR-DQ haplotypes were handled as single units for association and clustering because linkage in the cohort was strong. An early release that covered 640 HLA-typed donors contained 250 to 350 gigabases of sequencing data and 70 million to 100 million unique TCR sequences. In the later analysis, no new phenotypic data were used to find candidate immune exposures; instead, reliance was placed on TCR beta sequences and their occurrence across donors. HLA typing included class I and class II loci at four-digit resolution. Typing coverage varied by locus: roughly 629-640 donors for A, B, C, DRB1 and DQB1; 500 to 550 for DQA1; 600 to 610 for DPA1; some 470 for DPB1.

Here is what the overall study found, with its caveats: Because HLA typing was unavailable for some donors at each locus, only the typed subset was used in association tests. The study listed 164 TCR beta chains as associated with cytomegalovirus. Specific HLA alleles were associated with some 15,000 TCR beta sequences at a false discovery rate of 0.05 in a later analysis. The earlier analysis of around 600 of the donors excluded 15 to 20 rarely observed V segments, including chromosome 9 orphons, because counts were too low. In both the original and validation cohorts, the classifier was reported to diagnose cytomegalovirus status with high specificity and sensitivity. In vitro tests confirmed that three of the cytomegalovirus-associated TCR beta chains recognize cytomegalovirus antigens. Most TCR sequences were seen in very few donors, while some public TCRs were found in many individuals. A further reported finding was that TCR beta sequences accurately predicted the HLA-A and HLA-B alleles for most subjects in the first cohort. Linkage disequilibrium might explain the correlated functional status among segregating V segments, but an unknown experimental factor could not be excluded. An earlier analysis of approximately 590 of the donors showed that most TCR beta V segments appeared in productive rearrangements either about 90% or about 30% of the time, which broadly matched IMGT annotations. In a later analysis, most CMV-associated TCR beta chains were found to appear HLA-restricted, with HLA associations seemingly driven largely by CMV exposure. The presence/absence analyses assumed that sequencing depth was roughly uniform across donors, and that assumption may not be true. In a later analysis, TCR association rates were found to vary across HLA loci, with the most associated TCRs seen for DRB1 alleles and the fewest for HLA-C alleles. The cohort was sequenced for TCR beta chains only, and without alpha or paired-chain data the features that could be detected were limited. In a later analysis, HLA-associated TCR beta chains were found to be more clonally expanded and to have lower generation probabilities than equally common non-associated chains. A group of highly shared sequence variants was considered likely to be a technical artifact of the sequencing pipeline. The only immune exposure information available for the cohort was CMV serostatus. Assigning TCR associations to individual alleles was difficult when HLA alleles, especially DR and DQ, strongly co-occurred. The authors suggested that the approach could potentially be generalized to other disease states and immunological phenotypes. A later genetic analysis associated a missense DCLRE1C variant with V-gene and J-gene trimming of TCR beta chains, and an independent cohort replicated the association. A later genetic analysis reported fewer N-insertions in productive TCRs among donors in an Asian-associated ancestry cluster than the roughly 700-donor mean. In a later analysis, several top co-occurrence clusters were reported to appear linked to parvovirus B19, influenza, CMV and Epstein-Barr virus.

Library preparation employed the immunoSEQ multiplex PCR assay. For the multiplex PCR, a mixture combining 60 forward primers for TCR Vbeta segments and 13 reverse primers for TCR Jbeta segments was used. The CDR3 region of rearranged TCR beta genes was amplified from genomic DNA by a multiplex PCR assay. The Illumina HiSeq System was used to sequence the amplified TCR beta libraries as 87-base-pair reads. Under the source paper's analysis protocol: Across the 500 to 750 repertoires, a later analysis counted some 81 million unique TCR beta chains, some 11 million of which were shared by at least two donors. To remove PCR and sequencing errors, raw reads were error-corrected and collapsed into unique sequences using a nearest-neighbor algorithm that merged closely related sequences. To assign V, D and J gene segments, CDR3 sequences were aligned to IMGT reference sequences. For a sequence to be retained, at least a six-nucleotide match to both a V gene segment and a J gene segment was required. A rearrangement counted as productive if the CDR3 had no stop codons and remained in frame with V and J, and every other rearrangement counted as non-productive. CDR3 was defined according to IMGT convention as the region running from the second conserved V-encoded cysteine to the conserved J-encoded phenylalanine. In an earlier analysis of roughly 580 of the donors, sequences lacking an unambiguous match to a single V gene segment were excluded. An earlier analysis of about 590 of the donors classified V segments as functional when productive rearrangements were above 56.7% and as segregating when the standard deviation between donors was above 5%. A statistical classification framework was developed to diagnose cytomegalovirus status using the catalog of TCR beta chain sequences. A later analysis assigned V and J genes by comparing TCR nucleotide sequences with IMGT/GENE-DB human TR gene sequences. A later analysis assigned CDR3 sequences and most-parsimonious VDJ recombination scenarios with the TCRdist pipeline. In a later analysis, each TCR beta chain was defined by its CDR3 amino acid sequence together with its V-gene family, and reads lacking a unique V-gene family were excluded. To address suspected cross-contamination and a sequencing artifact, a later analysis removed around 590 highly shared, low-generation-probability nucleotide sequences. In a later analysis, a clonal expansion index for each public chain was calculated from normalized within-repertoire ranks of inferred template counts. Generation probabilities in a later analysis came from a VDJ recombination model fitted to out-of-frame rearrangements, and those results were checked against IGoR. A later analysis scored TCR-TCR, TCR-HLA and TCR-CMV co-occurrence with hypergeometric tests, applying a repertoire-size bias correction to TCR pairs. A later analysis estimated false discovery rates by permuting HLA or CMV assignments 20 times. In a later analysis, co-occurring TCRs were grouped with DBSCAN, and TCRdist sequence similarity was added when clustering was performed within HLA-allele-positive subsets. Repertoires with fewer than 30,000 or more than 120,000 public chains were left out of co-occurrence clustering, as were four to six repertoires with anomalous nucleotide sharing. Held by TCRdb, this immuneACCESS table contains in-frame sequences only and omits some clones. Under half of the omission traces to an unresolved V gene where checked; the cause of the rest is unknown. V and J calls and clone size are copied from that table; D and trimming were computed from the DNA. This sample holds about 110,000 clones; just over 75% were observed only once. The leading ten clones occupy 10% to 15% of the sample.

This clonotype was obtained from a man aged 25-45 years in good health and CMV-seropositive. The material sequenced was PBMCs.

The CDR3 loop reads CASSFQTSGSYEQYF. DNA sequence: TGTGCCAGCAGCTTTCAGACTAGCGGCTCCTACGAGCAGTACTTC. This sequence uses TRBV7-2 and TRBJ2-5; 9 central bases correspond to TRBD2. TRBJ2-7 matches the DNA end more closely, so the J call is doubtful. From a lookup of the germline V gene, CDR1 and CDR2 are SGHTA and FQGNSA. The CDR3 spans 15 residues, from the cysteine through the phenylalanine. Only CDR3 DNA is held: 45 bases, read in frame from base 1.